These T cell receptor beta chains were read from a single sample in a study of CD8 T cells in ankylosing spondylitis. TCRdb fed the 5' RACE reads into MiXCR, producing one record per CDR3 protein. There are 25,000 to 35,000 distinct CDR3 sequences in the sample; more than 30% occur only once, and under 60% lies in the top ten. Material for sequencing was synovial fluid, either unsorted or a sorted T cell fraction (not recorded which). The receptor source for this set is a male donor with ankylosing spondylitis. Both conserved end residues are part of each CDR3. The D gene is left open where the match is weak. A clone size is listed for some rows: how often the clone was seen (once, few, many), or a class if it is expanded.

v_gene,d_gene,abundance,j_gene,CDR3aa,CDR3nt
TRBV12-3/TRBV12-4,-,-,TRBJ2-1,CASSPGTAGTEQFF,TGTGCCAGCAGTCCCGGGACTGCTGGCACAGAGCAGTTCTTC
TRBV3-1,TRBD1,-,TRBJ1-4,CASSQFPGQGGEKLFF,TGTGCCAGCAGCCAATTTCCGGGACAGGGAGGTGAAAAACTGTTTTTT
TRBV20-1,TRBD2,-,TRBJ2-3,CSASRLAGGPTDTQYF,TGCAGTGCTAGTAGGCTAGCGGGAGGGCCGACAGATACGCAGTATTTT
TRBV7-6,TRBD2,-,TRBJ2-1,CASSLVISSTGGEQFF,TGTGCCAGCAGCTTAGTAATAAGCTCCACGGGGGGTGAGCAGTTCTTC
TRBV25-1,-,few,TRBJ2-5,CASSEFRDGGETQYF,TGTGCCAGCAGTGAATTCCGTGATGGAGGGGAGACCCAGTACTTC
TRBV25-1,-,-,TRBJ2-7,CASSTPGLSYEQYF,TGTGCCAGCAGTACCCCGGGACTCTCGTACGAGCAGTACTTC
TRBV6-5,-,-,TRBJ2-7,CASSYGAPSYEQYF,TGTGCCAGCAGTTATGGGGCCCCCTCCTACGAGCAGTACTTC
TRBV29-1,-,-,TRBJ2-1,CSVRFMQGSSYNEQFF,TGCAGCGTTAGGTTCATGCAGGGCAGCTCCTACAATGAGCAGTTCTTC
TRBV11-2,-,-,TRBJ2-1,CASSLETGVHYNEQFF,TGTGCCAGCAGCTTAGAGACGGGGGTTCATTACAATGAGCAGTTCTTC
TRBV6-1,TRBD1,few,TRBJ2-3,CASSERYRGSTDTQYF,TGTGCCAGCAGTGAAAGATACAGGGGTAGCACAGATACGCAGTATTTT
TRBV7-6,TRBD2,few,TRBJ2-1,CASSLISQLAGGPYEQFF,TGTGCCAGCAGCTTAATCTCCCAACTAGCGGGAGGGCCATATGAGCAGTTCTTC
TRBV30,-,-,TRBJ2-2,CAWSVGRELFF,TGTGCCTGGAGTGTAGGCAGGGAGCTGTTTTTT
TRBV11-2,-,-,TRBJ2-1,CASSLVFQTQSSYNEQFF,TGTGCCAGCAGCTTAGTCTTCCAGACTCAGAGCTCCTACAATGAGCAGTTCTTC
TRBV7-9,-,few,TRBJ1-5,CASGTDQPQHF,TGTGCCAGCGGCACAGATCAGCCCCAGCATTTT
TRBV4-2,-,-,TRBJ1-1,CASSHIDSGTEAFF,TGTGCCAGCAGCCACATTGACAGCGGGACTGAAGCTTTCTTT
TRBV4-1,-,few,TRBJ2-2,CASSQYEGAVTGELFF,TGCGCCAGCAGCCAATACGAGGGAGCGGTTACCGGGGAGCTGTTTTTT
TRBV6-1,TRBD2,-,TRBJ2-1,CASSFGGREGLYEQFF,TGTGCCAGCAGCTTCGGGGGGCGGGAGGGCCTCTATGAGCAGTTCTTC
TRBV7-9,-,-,TRBJ2-7,CASSGPGQGYEQYF,TGTGCCAGCAGTGGCCCGGGACAAGGCTACGAGCAGTACTTC
TRBV20-1,-,many,TRBJ2-1,CSARRRDNEQFF,TGCAGTGCTAGAAGACGAGATAATGAGCAGTTCTTC
TRBV7-9,TRBD2,-,TRBJ2-1,CASISPSLAGYNEQFF,TGTGCCAGCATATCTCCATCTCTAGCGGGTTACAATGAGCAGTTCTTC
TRBV19,-,-,TRBJ2-1,CASSILGGAGGEQFF,TGTGCCAGTAGTATACTGGGGGGAGCTGGTGGTGAGCAGTTCTTC
TRBV4-2,-,-,TRBJ2-7,CATAPGAAPSYEQYF,TGTGCCACCGCCCCAGGGGCGGCCCCTTCCTACGAGCAGTACTTC
TRBV30,-,few,TRBJ2-1,CAWSRDGGNEQFF,TGTGCCTGGAGTAGGGACGGGGGAAATGAGCAGTTCTTC
TRBV7-9,TRBD1,-,TRBJ2-7,CASRPLGQESSYEQYF,TGTGCCAGCAGACCCCTCGGACAGGAATCCTCCTACGAGCAGTACTTC
TRBV7-9,-,-,TRBJ1-1,CASSSGTPEAFF,TGTGCCAGCAGCTCGGGCACTCCTGAAGCTTTCTTT
TRBV6-1,TRBD2,few,TRBJ2-3,CASRAGEGSDTQYF,TGTGCCAGCAGAGCGGGAGAGGGATCAGATACGCAGTATTTT
TRBV11-2,-,few,TRBJ2-1,CASSLEPSPQFF,TGTGCCAGCAGCTTAGAACCTTCTCCTCAGTTCTTC
TRBV25-1,-,few,TRBJ2-3,CASSEPVGTYTDTQYF,TGTGCCAGCAGTGAGCCTGTAGGAACGTACACAGATACGCAGTATTTT
TRBV11-1,-,-,TRBJ2-7,CASSLPGGSVLSSYEQYF,TGTGCCAGCAGCTTACCCGGAGGCAGCGTACTAAGCTCCTACGAGCAGTACTTC
TRBV10-3,-,-,TRBJ2-3,CAISEPPRGERDTQYF,TGTGCCATCAGTGAACCCCCCCGCGGGGAAAGAGATACGCAGTATTTT
TRBV14,-,-,TRBJ2-7,CASSQSGNYEQYF,TGTGCCAGCAGCCAATCAGGAAACTACGAGCAGTACTTC
TRBV28,-,-,TRBJ2-5,CASSRLQYQETQYF,TGTGCCAGCAGCCGACTACAGTACCAAGAGACCCAGTACTTC